This TCR beta chain was retrieved from a study of blood T cell repertoires in COVID-19. For the study at large: Donors in the United States, Italy and Spain gave samples during acute or convalescent COVID-19. From T cells, B-cell-depleted T cells, or PBMCs came the material, which was cDNA or gDNA.

In the original analysis: Amplified reference gene primers provided the basis for estimating nucleated cell counts. Sequencing was performed with immunoSEQ multiplex PCR; in TCRdb, only in-frame clones are kept and a portion is missing. V and J calls and clone size come straight from that table; D and trimming were deduced from the DNA. Among 39,000 or so clones listed, around four fifths were seen once. From germline, CDR1 is MDHEN and CDR2 SYDVKM. V lost 3 bases and J lost 0; bases outside the gene matches: 19. CDR3 length: 21 residues. The TCR was taken from a woman aged 80 or over with active or convalescent COVID-19. The sequencing input was peripheral blood. V usage is TRBV28 and J usage is TRBJ1-5, with 8 bases lining up with TRBD1. CDR3 protein: CASSFGLGRGLRTYSNQPQHF. As DNA, the CDR3 is TGTGCCAGCAGTTTTGGGCTGGGCAGGGGGCTAAGAACATATAGCAATCAGCCCCAGCATTTT.